A single sample is the source of the 21 T cell receptor beta chains below, sequenced in a study of cytomegalovirus exposure and HLA in healthy donors. The PCR used 60 Vbeta and 13 Jbeta primers. Here immunoSEQ multiplex PCR was the method, and the copy in TCRdb shows in-frame clones only, minus some. This table has around 130,000 clones, roughly 80% appearing once. The sample consisted of PBMCs. These receptors came from a woman younger than 35 in good health and CMV-seronegative.

This clone appeared a few times. The genes are TRBV5-1 and TRBJ2-7; 8 nucleotides align to TRBD1. This CDR3 is 15 amino acids long. Germline CDR1 is SGHRS and CDR2 is YFSETQ. The V segment lost 3 bases and the J segment 2 bases; nucleotides outside the gene matches: 7. The CDR3 region is CASSWGTGWTYEQYF. CDR3 DNA sequence: TGCGCCAGCAGCTGGGGGACAGGTTGGACCTACGAGCAGTACTTC.

The chain joins TRBV19 to TRBJ2-2; 14 bases agree with TRBD2. V gave up 8 bases and J gave up 8 bases; unmatched junction bases: 10. Germline assignment: CDR1 LNHDA and CDR2 SQIVND (reference sequence). The CDR3 covers 16 residues. The CDR3 here is CASDARLAGGPGELFF. CDR3 sequence (DNA): TGTGCCAGTGATGCCCGACTAGCGGGAGGGCCGGGGGAGCTGTTTTTT.

As to this clone: This CDR3 is also generated by other DNA sequences in the sample. This sequence joins TRBV10-3 and TRBJ1-2; TRBD1 might be the D (5 bases). The germline V gene has CDR1 ENHRY and CDR2 SYGVKD. V lost 3 bases, J lost 6 bases, and 11 bases lay in between. This CDR3 has 13 amino acids. CDR3 bases: TGTGCCATCAGTGAACGGACACTCGATGGCTACACCTTC. It specifies CAISERTLDGYTF.

The genes are TRBV19 and TRBJ1-2; weak D call: TRBD1 (6 bases). V was trimmed by 5 bases and J by 7 bases, leaving 14 bases between them. The CDR3 runs 13 residues. Germline CDR1 reads LNHDA; CDR2 reads SQIVND (reference sequence). CDR3 nucleotide sequence: TGTGCCAGTAGTCCACAGGGTATCTCTGGCTACACCTTC. Its protein product is CASSPQGISGYTF.

V is TRBV10-1 and J is TRBJ2-7; TRBD1 agrees at 7 bases. The V gene end was trimmed by 8 bases and the J gene end by 0 bases; junction bases not matched to a gene: 7. Germline CDR1 is WNHNN and CDR2 is SYGVQD (reference sequence). This CDR3 region has 14 residues. DNA of the CDR3: TGCGCCAGCGGAACAGGGGCTTCCTCCTACGAGCAGTACTTC. It translates to CASGTGASSYEQYF.

The V call is TRBV7-8, the J call TRBJ1-2; TRBD1 aligns across 9 bases. This CDR3 is built from 13 residues. Germline assignment: CDR1 SGHVS and CDR2 FQNEAQ. V trimming: 6 bases; J trimming: 6 bases; junction bases outside the gene matches: 5. The CDR3 coding sequence is TGTGCCAGCAGAGGACAGGGGAAGGATGGCTACACCTTC. Translated, it gives CASRGQGKDGYTF. The full variable domain, rest sourced from reference TRBV7-8 and TRBJ1-2, is GAGVSQSPRYKVAKRGQDVALRCDPISGHVSLFWYQQALGQGPEFLTYFQNEAQLDKSGLPSDRFFAERPEGSVSTLKIQRTQQEDSAVYLCASRGQGKDGYTFGSGTRLTVV.

This chain links TRBV12-5 with TRBJ2-4, with 13 bases identical to TRBD2. CDR3 length equals 16 residues. Trimming took 5 bases from V and 12 from J; bases not matched to a gene: 13. The germline CDR1 and CDR2 sequences are LGHNT and FRNRAP. For the CDR3, the DNA is TGTGCTAGTGGTCCCTCGGGACTAGCGGGGCTGAGCGGTCAGTACTTC. Translated: CASGPSGLAGLSGQYF.

The rearrangement uses TRBV4-3 and TRBJ1-2; D unresolved. Between the trimmed V and J ends, which lost 4 bases and 4 bases, there was a span of 19 bases. The CDR3 spans 16 residues. Germline V gives CDR1 LGHNA, CDR2 YSLEER. CDR3: CASSPGFEGPGYGYTF. DNA for the CDR3: TGCGCCAGCAGCCCCGGCTTTGAGGGCCCAGGCTATGGCTACACCTTC.

The chain carries TRBV14 and TRBJ2-7; weak D call: TRBD2 (5 bases). This CDR3 has 14 residues. Between the trimmed V and J ends, which lost 4 bases and 0 bases, there was a span of 10 bases. Germline V gene sequence: CDR1 SGHDN, CDR2 FVKESK. The CDR3 DNA is TGTGCCAGCAGCCCTCTAGGACTCTCCTACGAGCAGTACTTC. It translates to CASSPLGLSYEQYF.

CDR3 in DNA: TGTGCCAGCAGTTACGGGGCGGTAGTGGACTATGGCTACACCTTC. Translated: CASSYGAVVDYGYTF. This chain joins TRBV6-5 and TRBJ1-2, with D possibly matching TRBD1 (5 bases). CDR1 MNHEY and CDR2 SVGAGI come from the germline V gene. There are 15 residues in the CDR3. V gave up 2 bases and J gave up 3 bases, with 13 bases separating them.

The chain recombines TRBV4-2 with TRBJ1-1; 7 bases map to TRBD1. Trimming at V came to 3 bases and at J to 1 base, leaving 8 bases not matched to a gene. Germline CDR1 LGHNA, CDR2 YNFKEQ. CDR3 length: 16 residues. In nucleotides, the CDR3 is TGTGCCAGCAGCCATGCCTCGGACAGGCCGAACACTGAAGCTTTCTTT. As protein: CASSHASDRPNTEAFF.

This chain connects TRBV19 to TRBJ1-2; TRBD1 might be the D (6 bases). The V end lost 5 bases, the J end lost 4 bases, and 14 bases lay between the germline ends. The CDR3 sequence is 14 residues long. Per the germline V gene, CDR1 is LNHDA and CDR2 is SQIVND (reference sequence). The CDR3 region is CASSESGETYGYTF. For the CDR3, the DNA is TGTGCCAGTAGTGAGTCAGGGGAGACCTATGGCTACACCTTC.

This chain joins TRBV2 and TRBJ2-1; D not certain. This CDR3 region has 12 residues. Germline V gene sequence: CDR1 SNHLY, CDR2 FYNNEI. V lost 8 bases and J lost 2, with 7 bases in between. CDR3 sequence (DNA): TGTGCCAGCGGTGGCGCCTACAATGAGCAGTTCTTC. Amino acids: CASGGAYNEQFF.

This clone was counted a few times. This chain uses TRBV27 with TRBJ1-5, with 12 bases lining up with TRBD1. Germline V gene lookup returns CDR1 MNHEY and CDR2 SMNVEV (reference sequence). J gave up 5 bases and V 9 bases, and 11 bases lay outside the gene matches. The CDR3 has 16 amino acids. Here the CDR3 DNA reads TGTGCCAGTCGAGGGAGGGACAGGGGGCTTTATCAGCCCCAGCATTTT. This gives the protein CASRGRDRGLYQPQHF.

The chain uses TRBV2 and TRBJ1-3; 8 bases are shared with TRBD1. The CDR3 is 14 residues long. CDR1 SNHLY and CDR2 FYNNEI come from the germline V gene. V dropped 6 bases and J dropped 0; count of bases not matched to a gene: 1. DNA of the CDR3: TGTGCCAGCAGAGGACAGGGCTCTGGAAACACCATATATTTT. This translates into CASRGQGSGNTIYF. The whole variable domain, filled in from reference TRBV2 and TRBJ1-3, reads EPEVTQTPSHQVTQMGQEVILRCVPISNHLYFYWYRQILGQKVEFLVSFYNNEISEKSEIFDDQFSVERPDGSNFTLKIRSTKLEDSAMYFCASRGQGSGNTIYFGEGSWLTVV.

The rearrangement links TRBV11-1 to TRBJ2-7; TRBD2 is a possible D gene (5 bases). The V end was cut by 2 bases, the J end by 2 bases, with 10 bases between. Germline lookup yields CDR1 SGHAT and CDR2 FQDESV (reference sequence). The CDR3 runs 14 residues. CDR3 DNA sequence: TGTGCCAGCAGCTTACTTCCAGCGGCCTACGAGCAGTACTTC. Protein sequence: CASSLLPAAYEQYF.

The V gene is TRBV11-3, the J gene TRBJ2-5, with 14 bases identical to TRBD2. CDR3 size: 16 residues. Germline V gene lookup returns CDR1 SGHNT and CDR2 YENEEA. With 5 bases clipped from V and 5 bases from J, the junction kept 7 bases outside the gene matches. The CDR3 DNA is TGTGCCAGCAGCGGGGGGACTAGCGGGAGTACTGAGACCCAGTACTTC. It specifies CASSGGTSGSTETQYF.

The chain uses TRBV13 and TRBJ2-5, with D possibly TRBD1 on 5 matching bases. The DNA end is a closer match to TRBJ2-7, so the J assignment may be wrong. This CDR3 has 14 residues. Germline V gene sequence: CDR1 PRHDT, CDR2 FYEKMQ (reference sequence). The CDR3 reads CASSGIAGYHEQYF. The CDR3 region has the DNA TGTGCCAGCAGCGGGATTGCAGGGTACCACGAGCAGTACTTC.

This chain links TRBV30 with TRBJ2-2; D is unresolved. CDR3 size: 14 residues. Germline V gene lookup returns CDR1 GTSNPN and CDR2 SVGIG (reference sequence). Trimming shortened V by 0 bases and J by 6 bases, and 11 bases separated the two germline ends. The CDR3 is CAWSVARWAGELFF. In DNA, the CDR3 is TGTGCCTGGAGTGTAGCCAGGTGGGCCGGGGAGCTGTTTTTT.

The chain employs TRBV27 and TRBJ2-4; D is undetermined. Trimming took 3 bases from V and 4 from J, leaving 7 bases between them. CDR1 and CDR2 from the germline V gene are MNHEY and SMNVEV (reference sequence). This CDR3 has 13 amino acids. The CDR3 DNA reads TGTGCCAGCAGTTTCCCGGGTAAAAACATTCAGTACTTC. Translated, it gives CASSFPGKNIQYF.

The chain joins TRBV7-9 to TRBJ2-3; 7 positions match TRBD1. Germline V gene sequence: CDR1 SEHNR, CDR2 FQNEAQ (reference sequence). Trimming at V came to 1 base and at J to 10 bases, leaving 8 bases not matched to a gene. This CDR3 has 14 residues. CDR3 sequence: CASSLGGQRNAQYF. For the CDR3, the DNA is TGTGCCAGCAGCTTAGGGGGACAGAGGAATGCGCAGTATTTT. Full variable domain (outside the CDR3, taken from reference TRBV7-9 and TRBJ2-3): DTGVSQNPRHKITKRGQNVTFRCDPISEHNRLYWYRQTLGQGPEFLTYFQNEAQLEKSRLLSDRFSAERPKGSFSTLEIQRTEQGDSAMYLCASSLGGQRNAQYFGPGTRLTVL.